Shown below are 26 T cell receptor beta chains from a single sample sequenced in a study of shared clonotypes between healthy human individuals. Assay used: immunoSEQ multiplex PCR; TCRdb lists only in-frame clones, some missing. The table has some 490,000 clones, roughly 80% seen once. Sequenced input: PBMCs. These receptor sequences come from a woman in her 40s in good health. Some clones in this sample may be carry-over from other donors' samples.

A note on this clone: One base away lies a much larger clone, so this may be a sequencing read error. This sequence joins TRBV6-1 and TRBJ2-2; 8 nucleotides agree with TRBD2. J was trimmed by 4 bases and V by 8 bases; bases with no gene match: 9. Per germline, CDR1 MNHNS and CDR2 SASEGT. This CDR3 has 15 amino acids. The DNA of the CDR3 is TGTGCCAGCGGTGCCGGGAGGGCGCGCACCGGGGAGCTGTTTTTT. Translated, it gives CASGAGRARTGELFF.

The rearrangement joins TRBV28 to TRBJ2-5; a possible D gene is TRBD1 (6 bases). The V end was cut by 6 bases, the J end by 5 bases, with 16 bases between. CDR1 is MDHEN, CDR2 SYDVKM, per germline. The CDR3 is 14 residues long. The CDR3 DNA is TGTGCCAGCAGCCGTGGGGGCCCTGTGGAGACCCAGTACTTC. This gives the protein CASSRGGPVETQYF.

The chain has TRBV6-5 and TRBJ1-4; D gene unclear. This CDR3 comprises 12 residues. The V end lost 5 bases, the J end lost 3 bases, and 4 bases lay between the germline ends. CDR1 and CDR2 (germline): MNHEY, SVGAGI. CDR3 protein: CASSAPNEKLFF. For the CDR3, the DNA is TGTGCCAGCAGTGCCCCTAATGAAAAACTGTTTTTT.

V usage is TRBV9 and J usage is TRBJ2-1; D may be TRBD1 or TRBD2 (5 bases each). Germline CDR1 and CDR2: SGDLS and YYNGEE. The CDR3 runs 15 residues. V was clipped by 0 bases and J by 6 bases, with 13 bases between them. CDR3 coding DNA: TGTGCCAGCAGCGTAGTGGGGGATGGGGGCAATGAGCAGTTCTTC. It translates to CASSVVGDGGNEQFF.

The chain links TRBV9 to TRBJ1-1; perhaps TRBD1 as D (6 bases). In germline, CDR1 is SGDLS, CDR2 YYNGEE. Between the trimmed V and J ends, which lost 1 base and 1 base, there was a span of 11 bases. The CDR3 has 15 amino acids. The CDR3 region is CASSVYGTSNTEAFF. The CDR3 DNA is TGTGCCAGCAGCGTATACGGGACATCGAACACTGAAGCTTTCTTT.

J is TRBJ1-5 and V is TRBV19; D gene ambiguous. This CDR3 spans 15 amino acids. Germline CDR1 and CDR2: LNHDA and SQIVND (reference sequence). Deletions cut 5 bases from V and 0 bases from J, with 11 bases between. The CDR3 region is CASSEMTFSNQPQHF. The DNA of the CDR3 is TGTGCCAGTAGTGAGATGACTTTTAGCAATCAGCCCCAGCATTTT.

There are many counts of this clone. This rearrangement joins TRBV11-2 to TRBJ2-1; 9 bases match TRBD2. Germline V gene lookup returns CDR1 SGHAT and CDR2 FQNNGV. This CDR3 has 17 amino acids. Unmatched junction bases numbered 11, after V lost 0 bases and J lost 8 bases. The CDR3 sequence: CASSLDRTSVFVDEQFF. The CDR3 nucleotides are TGTGCCAGCAGCTTAGACAGGACTAGCGTGTTTGTAGATGAGCAGTTCTTC.

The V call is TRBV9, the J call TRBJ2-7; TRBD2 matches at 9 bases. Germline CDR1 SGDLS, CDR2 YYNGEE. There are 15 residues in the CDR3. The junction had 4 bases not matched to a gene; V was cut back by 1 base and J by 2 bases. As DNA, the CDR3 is TGTGCCAGCAGCGTACAAGCGGGAGGCGCCTACGAGCAGTACTTC. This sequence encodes CASSVQAGGAYEQYF.

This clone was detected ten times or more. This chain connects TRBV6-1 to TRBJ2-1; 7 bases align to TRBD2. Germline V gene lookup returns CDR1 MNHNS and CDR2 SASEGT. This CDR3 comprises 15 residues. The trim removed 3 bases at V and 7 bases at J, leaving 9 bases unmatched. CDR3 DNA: TGTGCCAGCAGTGACGGACTAGAAGGGTTTAATGAGCAGTTCTTC. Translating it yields CASSDGLEGFNEQFF.

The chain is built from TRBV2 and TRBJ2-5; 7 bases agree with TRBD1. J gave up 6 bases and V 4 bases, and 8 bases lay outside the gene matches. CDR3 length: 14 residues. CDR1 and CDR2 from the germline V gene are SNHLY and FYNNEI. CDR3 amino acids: CASSGAGGLQTQYF. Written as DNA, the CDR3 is TGTGCCAGCAGTGGTGCAGGGGGTCTGCAGACCCAGTACTTC.

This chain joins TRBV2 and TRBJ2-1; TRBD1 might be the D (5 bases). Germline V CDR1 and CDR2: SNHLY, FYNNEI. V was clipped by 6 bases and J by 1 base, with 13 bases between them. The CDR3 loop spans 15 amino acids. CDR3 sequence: CASRTDLNSYNEQFF. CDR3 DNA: TGTGCCAGCAGGACAGATCTTAATTCCTACAATGAGCAGTTCTTC.

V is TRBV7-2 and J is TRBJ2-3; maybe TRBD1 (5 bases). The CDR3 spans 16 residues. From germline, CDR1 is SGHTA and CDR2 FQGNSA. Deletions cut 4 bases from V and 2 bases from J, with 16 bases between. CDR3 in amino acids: CASSSRVLGDTDTQYF. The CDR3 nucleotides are TGTGCCAGCAGCTCCCGGGTTTTAGGGGACACAGATACGCAGTATTTT.

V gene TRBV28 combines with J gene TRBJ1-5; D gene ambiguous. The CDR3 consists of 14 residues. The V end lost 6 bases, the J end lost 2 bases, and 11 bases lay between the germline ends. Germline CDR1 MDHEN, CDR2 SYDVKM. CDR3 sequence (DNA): TGTGCCAGCAGCCCTATGGCAGGCAATCAGCCCCAGCATTTT. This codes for CASSPMAGNQPQHF. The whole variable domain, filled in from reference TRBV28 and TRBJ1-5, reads DVKVTQSSRYLVKRTGEKVFLECVQDMDHENMFWYRQDPGLGLRLIYFSYDVKMKEKGDIPEGYSVSREKKERFSLILESASTNQTSMYLCASSPMAGNQPQHFGDGTRLSIL.

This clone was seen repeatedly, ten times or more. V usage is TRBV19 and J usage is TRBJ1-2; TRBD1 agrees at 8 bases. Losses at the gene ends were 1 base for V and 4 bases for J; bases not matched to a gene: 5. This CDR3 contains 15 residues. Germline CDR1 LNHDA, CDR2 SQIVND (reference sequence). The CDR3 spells CASSIVRDRTYGYTF. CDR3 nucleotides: TGTGCCAGTAGTATAGTCCGGGACAGGACCTATGGCTACACCTTC.

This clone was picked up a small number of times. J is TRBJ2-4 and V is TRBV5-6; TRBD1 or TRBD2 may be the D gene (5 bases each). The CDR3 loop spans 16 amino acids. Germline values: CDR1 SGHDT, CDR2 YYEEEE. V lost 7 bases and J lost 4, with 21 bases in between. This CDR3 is CASGRGLLRGKNIQYF. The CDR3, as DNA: TGTGCCAGCGGCCGGGGTCTGTTGAGGGGAAAAAACATTCAGTACTTC.

The CDR3 DNA is TGCAGCGTGAGGGACAGGGGGCCCCAAGAGACCCAGTACTTC. Its translation: CSVRDRGPQETQYF. The chain is built from TRBV29-1 and TRBJ2-5, with 12 bases that match TRBD1. Germline CDR1 and CDR2: SQVTM and ANQGSEA. J was trimmed by 1 base and V by 6 bases; bases with no gene match: 3. The CDR3 runs to 14 residues.

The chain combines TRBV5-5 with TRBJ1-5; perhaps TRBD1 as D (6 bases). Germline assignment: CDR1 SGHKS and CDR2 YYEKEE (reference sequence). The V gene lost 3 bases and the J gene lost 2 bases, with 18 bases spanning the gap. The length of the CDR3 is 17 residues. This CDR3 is CASSSSQGRSGNQPQHF. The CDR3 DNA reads TGTGCCAGCAGCTCCTCCCAGGGGCGGTCGGGCAATCAGCCCCAGCATTTT.

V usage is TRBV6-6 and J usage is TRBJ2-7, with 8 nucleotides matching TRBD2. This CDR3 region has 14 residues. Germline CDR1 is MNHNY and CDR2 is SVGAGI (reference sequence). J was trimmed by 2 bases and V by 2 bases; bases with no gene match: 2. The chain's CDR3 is CASSYQRETYEQYF. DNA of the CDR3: TGTGCCAGCAGTTACCAGCGGGAGACCTACGAGCAGTACTTC.

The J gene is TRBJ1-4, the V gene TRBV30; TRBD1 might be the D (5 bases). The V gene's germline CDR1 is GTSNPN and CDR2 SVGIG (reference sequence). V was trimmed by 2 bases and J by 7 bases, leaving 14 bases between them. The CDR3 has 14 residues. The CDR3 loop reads CAWSPGPGREKLFF. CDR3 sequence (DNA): TGTGCCTGGAGTCCCGGGCCGGGGCGTGAAAAACTGTTTTTT.

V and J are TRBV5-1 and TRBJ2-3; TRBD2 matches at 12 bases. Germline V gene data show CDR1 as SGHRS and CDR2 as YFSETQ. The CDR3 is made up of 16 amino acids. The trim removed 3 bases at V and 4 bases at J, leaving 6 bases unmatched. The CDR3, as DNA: TGCGCCAGCAGCTCGCTGACTAGCGGGAGACCAGATACGCAGTATTTT. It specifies CASSSLTSGRPDTQYF. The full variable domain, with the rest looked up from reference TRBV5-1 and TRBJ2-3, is KAGVTQTPRYLIKTRGQQVTLSCSPISGHRSVSWYQQTPGQGLQFLFEYFSETQRNKGNFPGRFSGRQFSNSRSEMNVSTLELGDSALYLCASSSLTSGRPDTQYFGPGTRLTVL.

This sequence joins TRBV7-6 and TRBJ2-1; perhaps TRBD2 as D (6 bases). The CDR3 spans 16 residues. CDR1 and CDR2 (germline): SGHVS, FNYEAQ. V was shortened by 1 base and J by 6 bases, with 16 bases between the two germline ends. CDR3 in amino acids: CASSLVARLVSNEQFF. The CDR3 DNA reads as TGTGCCAGCAGCTTAGTTGCCCGACTAGTAAGCAATGAGCAGTTCTTC. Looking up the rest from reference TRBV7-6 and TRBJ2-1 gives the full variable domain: GAGVSQSPRYKVTKRGQDVALRCDPISGHVSLYWYRQALGQGPEFLTYFNYEAQQDKSGLPNDRFSAERPEGSISTLTIQRTEQRDSAMYRCASSLVARLVSNEQFFGPGTRLTVL.

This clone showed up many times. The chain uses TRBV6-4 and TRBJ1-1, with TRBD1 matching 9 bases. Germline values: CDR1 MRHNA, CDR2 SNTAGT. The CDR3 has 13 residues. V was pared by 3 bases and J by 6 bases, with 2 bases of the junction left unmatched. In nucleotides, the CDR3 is TGTGCCAGCAGTGAACAGGGGGCATCTGAAGCTTTCTTT. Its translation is CASSEQGASEAFF.

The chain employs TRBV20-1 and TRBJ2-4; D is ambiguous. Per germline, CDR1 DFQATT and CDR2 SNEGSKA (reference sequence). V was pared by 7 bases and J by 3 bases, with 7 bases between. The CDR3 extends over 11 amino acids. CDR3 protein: CSVYGKNIQYF. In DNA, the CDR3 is TGCAGTGTATATGGCAAAAACATTCAGTACTTC.

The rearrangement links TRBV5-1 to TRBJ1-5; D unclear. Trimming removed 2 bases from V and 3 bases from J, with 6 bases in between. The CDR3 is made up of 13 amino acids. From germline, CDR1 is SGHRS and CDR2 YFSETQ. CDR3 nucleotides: TGCGCCAGCAGCTTACATTCCAATCAGCCCCAGCATTTT. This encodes CASSLHSNQPQHF.

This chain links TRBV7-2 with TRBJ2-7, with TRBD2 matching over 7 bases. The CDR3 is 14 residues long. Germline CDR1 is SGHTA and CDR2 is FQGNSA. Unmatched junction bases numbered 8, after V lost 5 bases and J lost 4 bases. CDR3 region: CASSLRAGTYEQYF. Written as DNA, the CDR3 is TGTGCCAGCAGCCTCCGAGCGGGAACATACGAGCAGTACTTC.

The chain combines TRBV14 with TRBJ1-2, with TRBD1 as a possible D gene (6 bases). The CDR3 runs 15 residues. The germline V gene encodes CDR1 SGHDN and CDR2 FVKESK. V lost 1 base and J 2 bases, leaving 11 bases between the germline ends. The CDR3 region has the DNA TGTGCCAGCAGCCAAGGGTTAACAGGGAACTATGGCTACACCTTC. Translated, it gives CASSQGLTGNYGYTF. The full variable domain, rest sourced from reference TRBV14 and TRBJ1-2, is EAGVTQFPSHSVIEKGQTVTLRCDPISGHDNLYWYRRVMGKEIKFLLHFVKESKQDESGMPNNRFLAERTGGTYSTLKVQPAELEDSGVYFCASSQGLTGNYGYTFGSGTRLTVV.